This T cell receptor (beta chain) appears in the sequencing data of a study of T cells in Graves' hyperthyroidism and ophthalmopathy (dated by TCRdb to the late 2010s). Context from the whole study: Peripheral blood samples were taken at the time of initial diagnosis, prior to any treatment. To identify TCR V-J signatures that set the groups apart, the researchers used a discovery cohort of 100 patients, made up of some 41 with Graves' ophthalmopathy and approximately 57 with stable Graves' hyperthyroidism. Prospective prediction of ophthalmopathy was tested in an independent validation cohort of 18 to 20 hyperthyroidism patients and 17 patients who later progressed to ophthalmopathy. For training and testing, the 100 patients in the discovery cohort were randomly divided in a 7:3 ratio. In addition, the study compared T-cell repertoires in thyroid tissue and in blood from roughly six Graves' hyperthyroidism patients. Following sampling, methimazole starting at 30 mg daily was given to hyperthyroidism patients, and high-dose intravenous methylprednisolone was given to ophthalmopathy patients. The paper reports TCR Vbeta CDR3 sequencing of approximately 140 peripheral blood samples: around 45 ophthalmopathy, approximately 74 hyperthyroidism and around 17 progressor patients.

TCR beta CDR3 regions were amplified from RNA transcripts. For the first round of RT-PCR on the TCR CDR3, the HTBI primer set was used together with the Qiagen OneStep RT-PCR kit. The libraries were constructed in a second round of multiplex PCR and then size-selected and purified. Sequencing of the libraries was done on an Illumina HiSeq2000 using paired-end 100 bp reads. Regarding the original processing steps: Raw data were processed with SOAPnuke, discarding reads with adapters, uncalled bases, mean Phred below 15, or no exact constant-primer or identifier match. COPE v1.2.5 was used to merge the high-quality paired reads, and each unique nucleotide sequence was defined as a clonotype. MiTCR v1.1 was used to align clonotypes to the IMGT TRBV, TRBD and TRBJ reference segments. Analysis was restricted to V-J combinations with a frequency above 0.0001, which covered 98% to 99.2% of repertoires. A TCS score was defined as the ratio of F50 (clonal expansion) to E x V (chaos), with BLOSUM62-based TCRdist applied between CDR3 peptides within each V-J. Welch's t-statistics and random forest reduced fewer than 550 V-J features to 10 to 15, which were used in a naive Bayes classifier (R e1071). TCRdb itself trimmed the public reads at Q25 with fastp, ran MiXCR and retained productive beta chains. For every CDR3 protein sequence, its rows merge into one entry that carries the most common genes and DNA. The V and J calls and clone size come from TCRdb's table, not from the authors' own analysis. The sample table holds some 530,000 distinct CDR3 sequences, of which about 20% were seen once. The ten most abundant clones make up about half of the sample.

Ophthalmopathy patients had moderately to severely active disease, with a Clinical Activity Score of 3 or more, a NOSPECS grade of 4 or more, and a disease duration of less than 3 months. The study excluded patients with uncontrolled infections, other autoimmune diseases, pregnancy or lactation. Diagnoses relied on clinical symptoms, serum thyroxine and TRAb, thyroid ultrasound and orbital computed tomography. Ficoll-Paque density gradient centrifugation was used to isolate PBMCs from around 10 ml of fresh peripheral blood. Trizol reagent was used to extract total RNA, and RNA quality was then checked on an Agilent 2100 Bioanalyzer. About this clonotype itself: Its cognate antigen has yet to be identified. No base quality values were provided; no much bigger clone lies one nucleotide off.

General findings and caveats noted by the study authors: In validation, the model predicted progression to ophthalmopathy with approximately 71% sensitivity and 72% to 85% specificity, a median of 6.5 months before onset. Ophthalmopathy was separated from stable hyperthyroidism by a 13 V-J signature model, with just over 85% sensitivity and roughly 84% specificity obtained in cross-validation and 80%/75% obtained in testing. Most expanded thyroid clonotypes (frequency above 0.001) were also detected in blood, suggesting blood repertoires may reflect thyroid immune responses. No statistical method was used to set the sample size in advance, and investigators knew the group allocation.

V was cut back by 7 bases and J by 9 bases, leaving a gap of 13 bases between them. The CDR3 measures 11 amino acids from cysteine to phenylalanine. Left in the record is the CDR3 DNA by itself, 33 bases read in frame from the first base. Sequencing was performed on blood. The source is a woman aged 70 to 79 with Graves' ophthalmopathy. This receptor chain uses TRBV12-3 or TRBV12-4 and TRBJ2-7, with the D segment identity uncertain. The nucleotide sequence is TGTGCCAGCAATGGCGGCCGCGGGCAGTACTTC. Translated, it gives CASNGGRGQYF.